This T cell receptor beta chain was profiled in a study of OX40 agonist ivuxolimab in advanced cancers. Study in general: A history of anti-PD-1, anti-PD-L1 or anti-CTLA-4 therapy was acceptable, and 30% to 45% had some. Study findings and constraints: Clonal expansion by week 6 occurred in CD4+ and CD8+ blood T cells (at 0.1 to 3.0 mg/kg). Researchers did not establish what antigens the expanded peripheral T cells target.

Repertoires were generated with immunoSEQ multiplex PCR, while TCRdb's copy carries only in-frame clones and drops some. The sample shows 55,000 to 70,000 clones, about four fifths of them seen only once. This CDR3 comprises 13 residues. V lost 3 bases and J 6 bases, leaving 9 bases between the germline ends. Germline values: CDR1 SNHLY, CDR2 FYNNEI. Patients had blood sampled at baseline and again on cycle 4 day 1 and cycle 7 day 1. A note on this clone: The antigen remains undetermined.

The sequence was collected from an adult with an advanced solid tumor such as melanoma, head and neck, liver or kidney cancer. Sample: CD4+ or CD8+ T cells sorted from blood, taken in a trial of the OX40 agonist ivuxolimab. J is TRBJ1-5 and V is TRBV2; no clear D. The CDR3 sequence is CASSERGTQPQHF. The CDR3 DNA reads TGTGCCAGCAGTGAGCGGGGTACTCAGCCCCAGCATTTT.